A single sample is the source of the 21 T cell receptor beta chains below, sequenced in a study of vaccination and CD4 T cells after COVID-19. Scientists ran DNA taken from cultured CD4+ T cells through the Oncomine TCR Beta short-read assay for sequencing. TCRdb re-called the PCR reads with MiXCR, one entry per CDR3 protein. This table holds approximately 7,100 distinct CDR3 sequences, 50% found once. Treatment specified: roughly 10-day PBMC culture with coronavirus spike peptide pools or control peptides (ViraFEST assay). Pre-COVID-19 pandemic sampling (2011-2018) yielded the unexposed donor's CD4+ T cells. Antigens for these TCRs are unknown. Sequencing input: CD4+ T cells from blood, cultured in vitro. Receptors were obtained from a human donor in good health.

The CDR3: CAWSVGHSLSPLHF. Here the CDR3 DNA reads TGTGCCTGGAGTGTAGGTCACAGCCTTTCACCCCTCCACTTT. The chain combines TRBV30 with TRBJ1-6; no clear D gene. The ends were cut back, 0 bases at V and 9 bases at J, with 12 bases in the middle. CDR3 length: 14 residues. Per germline, CDR1 GTSNPN and CDR2 SVGIG (reference sequence).

This chain joins TRBV2 and TRBJ1-6; 7 bases are shared with TRBD1. The V gene's germline CDR1 is SNHLY and CDR2 FYNNEI. This CDR3 spans 15 amino acids. The V and J ends lost 4 bases and 7 bases, in that order; junction bases with no gene match: 7. The CDR3 sequence is CASSAPGQKNSPLHF. CDR3 DNA: TGTGCCAGCAGTGCGCCGGGACAGAAAAATTCACCCCTCCACTTT.

The J gene is TRBJ1-6, the V gene TRBV5-4, with a possible D match to TRBD1 (5 bases). V was cut by 3 bases and J by 12 bases, with 28 bases left in between. The germline CDR1 and CDR2 sequences are SGHNT and YYREEE (reference sequence). CDR3 size: 18 residues. The chain's CDR3 is CASSSGRGFAGSPGPLHF. DNA for the CDR3: TGTGCCAGCAGCTCCGGTAGGGGCTTCGCAGGGAGCCCTGGACCCCTCCACTTT. The full variable domain, completed using reference TRBV5-4 and TRBJ1-6, is ETGVTQSPTHLIKTRGQQVTLRCSSQSGHNTVSWYQQALGQGPQFIFQYYREEENGRGNFPPRFSGLQFPNYSSELNVNALELDDSALYLCASSSGRGFAGSPGPLHFGNGTRLTVT.

The CDR3 region has the DNA TGCGCCAGCAGCTCGTCAGGACAGGGCGGGTACGGTTCACCCCTCCACTTT. Translating gives CASSSSGQGGYGSPLHF. The chain uses TRBV5-1 and TRBJ1-6; 8 bases are shared with TRBD1. Germline CDR1 SGHRS, CDR2 YFSETQ. V was pared by 3 bases and J by 9 bases, with 14 bases of the junction left unmatched. The CDR3 has 17 amino acids.

Relative to its sample, this clonotype is large (0.1 to 1%). The V and J genes are TRBV15 and TRBJ1-1, with TRBD1 as a possible D gene (5 bases). V was clipped by 9 bases and J by 1 base, with 12 bases between them. The CDR3 is 13 residues long. From germline, CDR1 is LNHNV and CDR2 YYDKDF (reference sequence). The CDR3 DNA reads as TGTGCCACGACCGGGACGGGGAACACTGAAGCTTTCTTT. Amino acids: CATTGTGNTEAFF.

The V gene is TRBV19, the J gene TRBJ1-2; D possibly corresponds to TRBD1 (6 bases). The germline CDR1 and CDR2 sequences are LNHDA and SQIVND (reference sequence). The CDR3 has 11 amino acids. The CDR3 bases are TGTGCTACCGGGACACGTTATGGCTACACCTTC. It yields the protein CATGTRYGYTF. Looking up the rest from reference TRBV19 and TRBJ1-2 gives the full variable domain: DGGITQSPKYLFRKEGQNVTLSCEQNLNHDAMYWYRQDPGQGLRLIYYSQIVNDFQKGDIAEGYSVSREKKESFPLTVTSAQKNPTAFYLCATGTRYGYTFGSGTRLTVV.

This chain joins TRBV20-1 and TRBJ2-2; D is unresolved. The germline V gene encodes CDR1 DFQATT and CDR2 SNEGSKA (reference sequence). The CDR3 sequence is 14 residues long. Trimming took 4 bases from V and 2 from J, leaving 11 bases between them. The CDR3 here is CSATNGANTGELFF. The CDR3 DNA reads TGCAGTGCTACAAACGGCGCTAACACCGGGGAGCTGTTTTTT.

The chain uses TRBV6-2 or TRBV6-3 and TRBJ1-3, with D unclear. CDR1 and CDR2 (germline): MNHEY, SVGEGT. The CDR3 contains 16 residues. Trimming removed 2 bases from V and 0 bases from J, with 11 bases in between. CDR3 loop: CASSYKGPLSGNTIYF. DNA of the CDR3: TGTGCCAGCAGTTACAAAGGGCCACTCTCTGGAAACACCATATATTTT.

The V and J genes are TRBV5-1 and TRBJ1-2; D possibly corresponds to TRBD1 (5 bases). CDR3 length: 17 amino acids. The germline gives CDR1 SGHRS, CDR2 YFSETQ. Trimming stripped 1 base from V and 0 bases from J, with 16 bases between. CDR3 loop: CASSLSGAAATNYGYTF. The CDR3 nucleotides read TGCGCCAGCAGCTTGAGCGGGGCGGCAGCTACTAACTATGGCTACACCTTC.

There are a few counts of this clonotype. This chain links TRBV7-2 with TRBJ1-2; D not certain. The V and J ends lost 5 bases and 4 bases respectively, with 11 bases between them. CDR1 and CDR2 (germline): SGHTA, FQGNSA. CDR3 size: 13 residues. The CDR3 coding sequence is TGTGCCAGCAGCGCCAGTAGTGGCTATGGCTACACCTTC. Translation: CASSASSGYGYTF.

This clonotype appeared a few times. This chain joins TRBV19 and TRBJ1-5, with D perhaps TRBD1 (5 bases). V lost 7 bases and J 2 bases, leaving 21 bases between the germline ends. Germline assignment: CDR1 LNHDA and CDR2 SQIVND (reference sequence). CDR3 size: 17 residues. The DNA for the CDR3 is TGTGCCAGTACCATTGGGGCGGGGCGAGGGGGCAATCAGCCCCAGCATTTT. Encoded protein: CASTIGAGRGGNQPQHF.

Only a few counts were recorded for this clonotype. This chain connects TRBV20-1 to TRBJ1-5; 7 bases align to TRBD1. Germline-derived CDR1 and CDR2 are DFQATT and SNEGSKA (reference sequence). The length of the CDR3 is 17 residues. V dropped 2 bases and J dropped 1; count of bases not matched to a gene: 11. The CDR3 coding sequence is TGCAGTGCTAGACCCGGACTACAGGGGCCGAGCAATCAGCCCCAGCATTTT. Encoded protein: CSARPGLQGPSNQPQHF.

A few counts support this clonotype. This chain links TRBV2 with TRBJ2-7; D is ambiguous. The CDR3 has 16 residues. V was cut by 8 bases and J by 0 bases, with 20 bases left in between. Germline-derived CDR1 and CDR2 are SNHLY and FYNNEI. The CDR3 bases are TGTGCCAGCTGGACCTTAGTGGCACCTTCCTCCTACGAGCAGTACTTC. Residues: CASWTLVAPSSYEQYF. Full variable domain (missing parts from reference TRBV2 and TRBJ2-7): EPEVTQTPSHQVTQMGQEVILRCVPISNHLYFYWYRQILGQKVEFLVSFYNNEISEKSEIFDDQFSVERPDGSNFTLKIRSTKLEDSAMYFCASWTLVAPSSYEQYFGPGTRLTVT.

The table lists this clonotype with a few counts. This chain joins TRBV19 and TRBJ2-3; 13 positions match TRBD2. V shed 3 bases, J shed 4 bases, and the junction held 7 bases outside the gene matches. Germline V gives CDR1 LNHDA, CDR2 SQIVND (reference sequence). CDR3 length: 17 residues. The CDR3 DNA sequence: TGTGCCAGTAGTATGCCCACCGGACTAGCGGGAGCAGATACGCAGTATTTT. Translated: CASSMPTGLAGADTQYF.

V usage is TRBV12-2 and J usage is TRBJ1-2; TRBD1, the table's D call, lacks a check against the DNA. TRBV12-2 is a known pseudogene. The CDR3 is 15 amino acids. The DNA for the CDR3 is TGTGCAAGTCGCCCAGGGACAGGGGAGGACGATGGCTACACCTTC. It encodes CASRPGTGEDDGYTF.

Remarks on this clonotype: Since a much larger clone is just one base distant, this may be a read error. The genes are TRBV15 and TRBJ2-7; D remains unclear. The V gene lost 1 base and the J gene lost 3 bases, with 7 bases spanning the gap. CDR3 length: 13 residues. Looked up from germline, CDR1 is LNHNV and CDR2 is YYDKDF (reference sequence). CDR3 amino acids: CATSRGRLYEQYF. CDR3 DNA: TGTGCCACCAGCAGAGGGCGGCTCTACGAGCAGTACTTC.

This chain joins TRBV28 and TRBJ1-6; 9 bases are a match to TRBD1. With V trimmed by 4 bases and J by 5 bases, 3 bases remained unmatched. The CDR3 runs to 15 residues. Germline values: CDR1 MDHEN, CDR2 SYDVKM. CDR3 sequence reads: CASSYRGRNNSPLHF. Here the CDR3 DNA reads TGTGCCAGCAGTTACAGGGGGCGTAATAATTCACCCCTCCACTTT.

This clonotype was found a few times. CDR3 in amino acids: CATSGGGWGMNTEAFF. CDR3 bases: TGTGCCACCTCAGGAGGGGGATGGGGGATGAACACTGAAGCTTTCTTT. This chain connects TRBV6-4 to TRBJ1-1; TRBD1 is a possible D gene (6 bases). The CDR3 sequence is 16 residues long. The germline gives CDR1 MRHNA, CDR2 SNTAGT. Trimming shortened V by 10 bases and J by 0 bases, and 21 bases separated the two germline ends.

This clonotype was detected only a few times. V is TRBV20-1 and J is TRBJ2-3, with 13 bases that match TRBD2. Trimming cost V 7 bases and J 8 bases; bases outside gene matches: 12. The germline V gene encodes CDR1 DFQATT and CDR2 SNEGSKA (reference sequence). The CDR3 spans 15 residues. In nucleotides, the CDR3 is TGCAGTGTCACAGGACTAGCGGGAGAACGAGGTACGCAGTATTTT. This codes for CSVTGLAGERGTQYF.

This CDR3 reads CASSSRLVGGTGELFF. For the CDR3, the DNA is TGTGCCAGCAGCTCGCGACTAGTTGGTGGCACCGGGGAGCTGTTTTTT. The J gene is TRBJ2-2, the V gene TRBV11-2; possibly TRBD2 for D (6 bases). Germline V CDR1 and CDR2: SGHAT, FQNNGV. This CDR3 region has 16 residues. V lost 4 bases and J 4 bases, leaving 16 bases between the germline ends.

V and J are TRBV5-8 and TRBJ1-2; D uncertain. CDR3 length: 14 amino acids. The germline V gene encodes CDR1 SGHTS and CDR2 YDEGEE. V lost 0 bases and J lost 4, with 10 bases in between. The CDR3 loop reads CASSLDPQVYGYTF. The CDR3 DNA is TGTGCCAGCAGCTTGGATCCCCAGGTCTATGGCTACACCTTC.